Each of the 10 T cell receptor beta chains below was sequenced from the same sample in a study of T cell responses to AZD1222 COVID-19 vaccine. Produced via immunoSEQ multiplex PCR; TCRdb's table is partial and in-frame only. The repertoire holds 100,000 to 150,000 clones, with nearly 95% as singletons. The sequencing used peripheral blood, collected on day 0 of AZD1222 vaccination. The receptor source for this set is an adult in good health.

This rearrangement joins TRBV9 to TRBJ2-1, with 12 bases aligning to TRBD2. The CDR3 runs to 16 residues. Losses at the gene ends were 4 bases for V and 7 bases for J; bases not matched to a gene: 9. CDR1 is SGDLS and CDR2 is YYNGEE in the germline V gene. The CDR3 coding sequence is TGTGCCAGCAGCCCCCCCCTGACTAGCGGGAGAAATGAGCAGTTCTTC. As protein: CASSPPLTSGRNEQFF.

This sequence joins TRBV4-1 and TRBJ1-6; D is possibly TRBD1 (5 bases). Germline values: CDR1 MGHRA, CDR2 YSYEKL. The ends were cut back, 5 bases at V and 11 bases at J, with 19 bases in the middle. The CDR3 is 15 amino acids. In DNA, the CDR3 is TGCGCCAGCAGCTCCCGGGACTCCCAGCCCACACCCCTCCACTTT. This gives the protein CASSSRDSQPTPLHF.

There are a few counts of this clone. The V and J genes are TRBV29-1 and TRBJ2-1; 7 bases are shared with TRBD2. The V gene's germline CDR1 is SQVTM and CDR2 ANQGSEA. V lost 5 bases, J lost 8 bases, and 6 bases stayed unmatched. The CDR3 covers 12 residues. The DNA of the CDR3 is TGCAGCGTTTGGACTAGTTGGGATGAGCAGTTCTTC. This codes for CSVWTSWDEQFF.

CDR3 sequence: CASSIFGGAINEQFF. CDR3 sequence (DNA): TGTGCCAGTAGTATATTCGGGGGGGCGATCAATGAGCAGTTCTTC. The J gene is TRBJ2-1, the V gene TRBV19; 8 bases line up with TRBD2. Germline CDR1 LNHDA, CDR2 SQIVND (reference sequence). The CDR3 loop spans 15 amino acids. The ends lost 2 bases at V and 6 bases at J; junction bases unmatched: 6.

The chain links TRBV30 to TRBJ2-4; TRBD1 might be the D (6 bases). CDR1 GTSNPN and CDR2 SVGIG come from the germline V gene (reference sequence). The ends were cut back, 0 bases at V and 3 bases at J, with 21 bases in the middle. The length of the CDR3 is 18 residues. The chain's CDR3 is CAWSVGNGGQQYKNIQYF. The CDR3 region has the DNA TGTGCCTGGAGTGTAGGTAATGGAGGACAGCAATACAAAAACATTCAGTACTTC.

J is TRBJ1-1 and V is TRBV5-1; perhaps TRBD1 as D (5 bases). Germline V CDR1 and CDR2: SGHRS, YFSETQ. Trimming shortened V by 0 bases and J by 7 bases, and 16 bases separated the two germline ends. This CDR3 region has 15 residues. CDR3 amino acids: CASSLEGARVGEAFF. CDR3 coding DNA: TGCGCCAGCAGCTTGGAAGGGGCGCGAGTCGGTGAAGCTTTCTTT. The full variable domain, completed using reference TRBV5-1 and TRBJ1-1, is KAGVTQTPRYLIKTRGQQVTLSCSPISGHRSVSWYQQTPGQGLQFLFEYFSETQRNKGNFPGRFSGRQFSNSRSEMNVSTLELGDSALYLCASSLEGARVGEAFFGQGTRLTVV.

The V and J genes are TRBV28 and TRBJ1-6; D is undetermined. V was cut by 5 bases and J by 7 bases, with 9 bases left in between. The CDR3 has 13 amino acids. Germline V gene lookup returns CDR1 MDHEN and CDR2 SYDVKM. CDR3 loop: CASSLRPNSPLHF. In DNA, the CDR3 is TGTGCCAGCAGTCTACGCCCCAATTCACCCCTCCACTTT. Looking up the rest from reference TRBV28 and TRBJ1-6 gives the full variable domain: DVKVTQSSRYLVKRTGEKVFLECVQDMDHENMFWYRQDPGLGLRLIYFSYDVKMKEKGDIPEGYSVSREKKERFSLILESASTNQTSMYLCASSLRPNSPLHFGNGTRLTVT.

The chain combines TRBV4-2 with TRBJ1-6; D not certain. CDR1 and CDR2 from the germline V gene are LGHNA and YNFKEQ. The CDR3 is 16 amino acids. V dropped 0 bases and J dropped 5 bases, with 11 bases sitting between them. DNA for the CDR3: TGTGCCAGCAGCCAAGATTTCGGAGTGAATAATTCACCCCTCCACTTT. Encoded protein: CASSQDFGVNNSPLHF.

J is TRBJ1-2 and V is TRBV5-1, with D hard to call. Germline V CDR1 and CDR2: SGHRS, YFSETQ. The CDR3 loop spans 13 amino acids. V lost 4 bases and J 6 bases, leaving 13 bases between the germline ends. The CDR3 loop reads CASSVSRENGYTF. As DNA, the CDR3 is TGCGCCAGCAGCGTTTCGAGGGAAAATGGCTACACCTTC.

This clone was detected only once. This chain connects TRBV28 to TRBJ2-1; D is unresolved. Germline V gives CDR1 MDHEN, CDR2 SYDVKM. V gave up 4 bases and J gave up 7 bases, with 5 bases separating them. The CDR3 is 11 amino acids. The DNA of the CDR3 is TGTGCCAGCAGTTCTTCTAATGAGCAGTTCTTC. Protein: CASSSSNEQFF.